A single T cell receptor (beta chain) is shown here with its context. The data are from a study of response to subunit inactivated influenza vaccine. TCRdb re-analysed the RT-PCR reads in MiXCR, keeping a single row per CDR3 protein. The repertoire has approximately 300,000 distinct CDR3 sequences, roughly 22% of them found once; the top ten carry 10%. CDR1 and CDR2 from the germline V gene are DFQATT and SNEGSKA (reference sequence). There are 16 residues in the CDR3. J was trimmed by 2 bases and V by 5 bases; bases with no gene match: 12. The sequences come from PBMCs from blood, collected 21 months after vaccination. The chain carries TRBV20-1 and TRBJ1-5; 7 bases are shared with TRBD1. This clonotype was sampled from a man aged 50 to 69 who received an inactivated influenza vaccine. The CDR3 sequence is CSARQLQGMRNQPQHF. CDR3 nucleotide sequence: TGCAGTGCTCGACAACTACAGGGGATGCGCAATCAGCCCCAGCATTTT.